The clone carrying this T cell receptor beta chain appeared a few times. Its antigen is unidentified. Germline V lookup: CDR1 KGHSH, CDR2 LQKENI. Losses at the gene ends were 3 bases for V and 3 bases for J; bases not matched to a gene: 3. This CDR3 region has 15 residues. PCR amplification relied on 60 Vbeta primers (plus 13 Jbeta primers). The table came from immunoSEQ multiplex PCR; TCRdb's copy has only in-frame clones and leaves some out. The sample lists about 200,000 clones; approximately 11% were seen once. These data come from a study of cytomegalovirus exposure and HLA in healthy donors. General study findings and limits: Later, an analysis found that common viral pathogens appeared to be linked with several of the most significant clusters.

The sequenced sample was PBMCs. This clonotype was sampled from a man aged 50 or older in good health and CMV-seropositive. V and J are TRBV18 and TRBJ1-2; 11 bases match TRBD1. CDR3 DNA sequence: TGTGCCAGCTCACCCGGACAGGGGGCCGACTATGGCTACACCTTC. This encodes CASSPGQGADYGYTF.